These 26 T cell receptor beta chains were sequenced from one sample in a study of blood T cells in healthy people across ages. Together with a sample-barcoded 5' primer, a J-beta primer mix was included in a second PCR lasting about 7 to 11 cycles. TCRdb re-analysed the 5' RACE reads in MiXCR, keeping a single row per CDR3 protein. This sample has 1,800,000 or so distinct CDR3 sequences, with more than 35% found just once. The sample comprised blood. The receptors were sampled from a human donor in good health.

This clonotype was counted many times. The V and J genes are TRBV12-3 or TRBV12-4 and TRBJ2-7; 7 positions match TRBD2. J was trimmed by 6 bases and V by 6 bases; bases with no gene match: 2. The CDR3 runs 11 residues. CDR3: CASSPGGEQYF. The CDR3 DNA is TGTGCCAGCAGCCCGGGGGGCGAGCAGTACTTC.

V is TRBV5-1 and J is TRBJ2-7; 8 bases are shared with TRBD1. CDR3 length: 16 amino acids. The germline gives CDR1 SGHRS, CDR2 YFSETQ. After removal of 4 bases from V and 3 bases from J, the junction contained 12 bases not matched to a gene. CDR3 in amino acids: CASSLDTGTGRYEQYF. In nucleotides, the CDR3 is TGCGCCAGCAGCCTAGATACCGGGACAGGACGCTACGAGCAGTACTTC. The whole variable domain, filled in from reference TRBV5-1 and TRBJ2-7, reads KAGVTQTPRYLIKTRGQQVTLSCSPISGHRSVSWYQQTPGQGLQFLFEYFSETQRNKGNFPGRFSGRQFSNSRSEMNVSTLELGDSALYLCASSLDTGTGRYEQYFGPGTRLTVT.

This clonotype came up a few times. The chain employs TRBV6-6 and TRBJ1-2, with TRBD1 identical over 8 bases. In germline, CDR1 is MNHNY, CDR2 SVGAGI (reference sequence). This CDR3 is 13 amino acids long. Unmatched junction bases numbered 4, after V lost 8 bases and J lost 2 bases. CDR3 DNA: TGTGCCAGCCAAACAGGGGGGAACTATGGCTACACCTTC. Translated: CASQTGGNYGYTF.

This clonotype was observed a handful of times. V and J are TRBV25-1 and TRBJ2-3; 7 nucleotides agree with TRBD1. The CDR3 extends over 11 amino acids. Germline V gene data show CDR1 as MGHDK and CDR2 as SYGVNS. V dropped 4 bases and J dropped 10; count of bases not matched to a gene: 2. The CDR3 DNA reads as TGTGCCAGCAGTGGTGGGACAGCGCAGTATTTT. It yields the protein CASSGGTAQYF. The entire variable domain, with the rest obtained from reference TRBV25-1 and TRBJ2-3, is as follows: EADIYQTPRYLVIGTGKKITLECSQTMGHDKMYWYQQDPGMELHLIHYSYGVNSTEKGDLSSESTVSRIRTEHFPLTLESARPSHTSQYLCASSGGTAQYFGPGTRLTVL.

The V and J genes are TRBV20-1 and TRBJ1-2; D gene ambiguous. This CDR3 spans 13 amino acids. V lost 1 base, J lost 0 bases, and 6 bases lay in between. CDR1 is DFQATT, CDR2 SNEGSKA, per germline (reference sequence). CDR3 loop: CSARVGPNYGYTF. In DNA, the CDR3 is TGCAGTGCTAGAGTTGGCCCTAACTATGGCTACACCTTC.

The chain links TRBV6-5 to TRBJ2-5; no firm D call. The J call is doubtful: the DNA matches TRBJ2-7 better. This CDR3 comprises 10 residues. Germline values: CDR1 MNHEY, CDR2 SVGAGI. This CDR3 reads CASTLSEQYF. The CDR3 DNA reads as TGTGCCAGCACCCTTTCCGAGCAGTACTTC.

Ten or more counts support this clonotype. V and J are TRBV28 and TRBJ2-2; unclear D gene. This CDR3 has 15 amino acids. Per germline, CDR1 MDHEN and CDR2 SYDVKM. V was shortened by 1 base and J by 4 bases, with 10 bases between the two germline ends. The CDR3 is CASSLLGGSTGELFF. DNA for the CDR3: TGTGCCAGCAGTTTATTGGGCGGTTCCACCGGGGAGCTGTTTTTT.

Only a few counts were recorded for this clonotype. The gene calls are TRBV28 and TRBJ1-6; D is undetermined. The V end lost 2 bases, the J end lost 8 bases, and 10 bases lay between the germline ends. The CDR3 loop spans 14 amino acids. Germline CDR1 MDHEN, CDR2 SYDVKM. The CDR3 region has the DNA TGTGCCAGCAGTTTAAGTCAAGAGTATTCACCCCTCCACTTT. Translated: CASSLSQEYSPLHF.

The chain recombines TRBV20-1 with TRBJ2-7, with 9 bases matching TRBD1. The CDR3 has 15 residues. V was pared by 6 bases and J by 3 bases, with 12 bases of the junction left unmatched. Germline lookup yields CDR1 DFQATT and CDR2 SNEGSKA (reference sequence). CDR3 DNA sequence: TGCAGTGCCGGAACTCCCGGGACAGGGCGCTACGAGCAGTACTTC. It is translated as CSAGTPGTGRYEQYF.

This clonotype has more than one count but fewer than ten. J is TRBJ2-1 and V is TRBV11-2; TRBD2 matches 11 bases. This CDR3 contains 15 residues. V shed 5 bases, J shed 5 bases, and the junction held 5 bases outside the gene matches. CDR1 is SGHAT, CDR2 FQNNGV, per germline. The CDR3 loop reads CASSRSTSGDNEQFF. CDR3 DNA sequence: TGTGCCAGCAGCCGGTCGACTAGCGGGGACAATGAGCAGTTCTTC.

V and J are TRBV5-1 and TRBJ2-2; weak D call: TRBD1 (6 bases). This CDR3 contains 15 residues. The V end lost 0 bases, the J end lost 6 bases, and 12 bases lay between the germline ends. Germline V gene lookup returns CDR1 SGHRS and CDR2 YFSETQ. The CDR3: CASSLGSGDPGELFF. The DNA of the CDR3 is TGCGCCAGCAGCTTGGGGTCAGGGGACCCCGGGGAGCTGTTTTTT.

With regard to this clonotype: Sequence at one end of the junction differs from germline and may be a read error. This chain's CDR3 is CASSLERAPGETQYF. The CDR3, as DNA: TGCGCCAGCAGTTTGGAGCGGGCCCCTGGGGAGACCCAGTACTTC. The V call is TRBV5-1, the J call TRBJ2-5; weak D call: TRBD2 (6 bases). CDR1 and CDR2 from the germline V gene are SGHRS and YFSETQ. The CDR3 contains 15 residues.

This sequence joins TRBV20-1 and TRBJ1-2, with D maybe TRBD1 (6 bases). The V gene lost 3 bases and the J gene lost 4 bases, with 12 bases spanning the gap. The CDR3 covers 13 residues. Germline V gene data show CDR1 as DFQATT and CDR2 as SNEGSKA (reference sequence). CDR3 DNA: TGCAGTGCTAGGACAGGAAACCTCTATGGCTACACCTTC. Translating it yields CSARTGNLYGYTF.

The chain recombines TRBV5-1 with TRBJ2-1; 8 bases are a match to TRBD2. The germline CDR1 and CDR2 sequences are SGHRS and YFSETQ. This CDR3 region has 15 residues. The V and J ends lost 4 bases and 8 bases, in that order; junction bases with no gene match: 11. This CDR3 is CASSPPAGVADEQFF. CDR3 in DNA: TGCGCCAGCAGCCCCCCAGCGGGGGTTGCAGATGAGCAGTTCTTC. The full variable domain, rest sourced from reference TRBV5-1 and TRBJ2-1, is KAGVTQTPRYLIKTRGQQVTLSCSPISGHRSVSWYQQTPGQGLQFLFEYFSETQRNKGNFPGRFSGRQFSNSRSEMNVSTLELGDSALYLCASSPPAGVADEQFFGPGTRLTVL.

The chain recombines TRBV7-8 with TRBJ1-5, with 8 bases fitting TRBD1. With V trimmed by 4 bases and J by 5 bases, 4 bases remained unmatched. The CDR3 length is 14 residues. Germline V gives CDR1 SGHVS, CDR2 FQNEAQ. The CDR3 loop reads CASSYQDRDQPQHF. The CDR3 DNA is TGTGCCAGCAGCTACCAGGACAGGGATCAGCCCCAGCATTTT.

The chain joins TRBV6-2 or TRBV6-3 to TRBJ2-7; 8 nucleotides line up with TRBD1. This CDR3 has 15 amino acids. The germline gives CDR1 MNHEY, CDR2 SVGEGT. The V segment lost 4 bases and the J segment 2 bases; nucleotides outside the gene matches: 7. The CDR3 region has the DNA TGTGCCAGCAGTTCACCGCCACAGGGGGCCTACGAGCAGTACTTC. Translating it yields CASSSPPQGAYEQYF.

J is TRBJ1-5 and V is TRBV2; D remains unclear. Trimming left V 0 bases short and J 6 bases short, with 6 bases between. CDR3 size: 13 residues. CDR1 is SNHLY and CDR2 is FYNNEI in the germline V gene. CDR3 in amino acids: CASSEARIQPQHF. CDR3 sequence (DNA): TGTGCCAGCAGTGAAGCTCGGATTCAGCCCCAGCATTTT. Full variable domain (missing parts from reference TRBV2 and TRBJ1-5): EPEVTQTPSHQVTQMGQEVILRCVPISNHLYFYWYRQILGQKVEFLVSFYNNEISEKSEIFDDQFSVERPDGSNFTLKIRSTKLEDSAMYFCASSEARIQPQHFGDGTRLSIL.

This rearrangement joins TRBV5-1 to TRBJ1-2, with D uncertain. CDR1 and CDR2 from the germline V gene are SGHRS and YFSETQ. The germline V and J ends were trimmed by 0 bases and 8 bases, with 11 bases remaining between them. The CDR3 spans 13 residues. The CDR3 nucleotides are TGCGCCAGCAGCTTGGATGCGGAAGCGGGCTACACCTTC. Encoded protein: CASSLDAEAGYTF.

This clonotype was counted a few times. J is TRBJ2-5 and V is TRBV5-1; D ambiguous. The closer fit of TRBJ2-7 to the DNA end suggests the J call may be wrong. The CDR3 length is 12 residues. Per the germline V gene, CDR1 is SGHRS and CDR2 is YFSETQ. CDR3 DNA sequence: TGCGCCAGCAGCTCGACCCCCGGCGAGCAGTACTTC. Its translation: CASSSTPGEQYF.

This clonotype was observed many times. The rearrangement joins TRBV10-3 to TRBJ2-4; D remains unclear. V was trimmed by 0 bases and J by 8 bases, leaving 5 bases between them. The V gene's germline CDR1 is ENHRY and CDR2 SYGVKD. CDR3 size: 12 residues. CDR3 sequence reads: CAISESGYIQYF. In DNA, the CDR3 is TGTGCCATCAGTGAGTCGGGCTACATTCAGTACTTC.

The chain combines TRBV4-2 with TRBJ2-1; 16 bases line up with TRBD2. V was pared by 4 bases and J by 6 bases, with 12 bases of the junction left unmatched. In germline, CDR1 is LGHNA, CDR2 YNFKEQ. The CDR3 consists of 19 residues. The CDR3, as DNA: TGTGCCAGCAGCCGCGAGGGACTAGCGGGGGGGCTCCCCTCCAATGAGCAGTTCTTC. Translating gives CASSREGLAGGLPSNEQFF.

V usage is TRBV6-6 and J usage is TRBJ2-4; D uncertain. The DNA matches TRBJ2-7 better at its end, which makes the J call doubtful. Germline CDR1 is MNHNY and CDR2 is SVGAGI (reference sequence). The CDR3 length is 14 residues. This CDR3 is CASRPNWANYEQYF. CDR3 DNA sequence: TGTGCCAGCAGACCGAACTGGGCCAACTACGAGCAGTACTTC.

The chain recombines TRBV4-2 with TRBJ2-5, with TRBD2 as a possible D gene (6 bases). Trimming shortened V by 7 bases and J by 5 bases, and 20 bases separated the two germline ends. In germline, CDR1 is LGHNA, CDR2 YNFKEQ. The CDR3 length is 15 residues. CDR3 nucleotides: TGTGCCAGCACCCGAGCGGCGGGGAGTGGGGAGACCCAGTACTTC. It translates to CASTRAAGSGETQYF.

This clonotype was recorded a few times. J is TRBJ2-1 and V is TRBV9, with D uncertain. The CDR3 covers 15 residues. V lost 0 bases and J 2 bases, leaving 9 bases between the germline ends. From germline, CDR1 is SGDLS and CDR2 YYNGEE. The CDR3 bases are TGTGCCAGCAGCGTAGGGACGGGCCCCTACAATGAGCAGTTCTTC. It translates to CASSVGTGPYNEQFF. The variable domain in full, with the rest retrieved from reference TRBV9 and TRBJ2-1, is DSGVTQTPKHLITATGQRVTLRCSPRSGDLSVYWYQQSLDQGLQFLIQYYNGEERAKGNILERFSAQQFPDLHSELNLSSLELGDSALYFCASSVGTGPYNEQFFGPGTRLTVL.

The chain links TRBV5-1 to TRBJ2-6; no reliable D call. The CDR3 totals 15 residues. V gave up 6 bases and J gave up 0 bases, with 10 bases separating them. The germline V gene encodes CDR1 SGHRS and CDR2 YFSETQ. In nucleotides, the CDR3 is TGCGCCAGCAAAACGGCGAGCTCTGGGGCCAACGTCCTGACTTTC. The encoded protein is CASKTASSGANVLTF.

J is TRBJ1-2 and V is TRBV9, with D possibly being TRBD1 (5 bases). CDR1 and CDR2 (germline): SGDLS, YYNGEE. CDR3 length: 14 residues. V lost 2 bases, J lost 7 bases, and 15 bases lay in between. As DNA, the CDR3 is TGTGCCAGCAGCGTTACAGGAGATTTTGGTGGCTACACCTTC. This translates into CASSVTGDFGGYTF.